This entry lists 26 T cell receptor beta chains sequenced from one sample in a study of T cell repertoires in cytomegalovirus infection. Antigen specificity for these receptors is unknown. Each CDR3 protein gets one entry after TCRdb re-called the reads with MiXCR. The profile shows fewer than 1,000,000 distinct CDR3 sequences, approximately 31% of them singletons. The sample was cultured CD8+ T cells from PBMCs, taken from culture after CMV antigen stimulation. Source of these receptors: a human donor in good health (CMV status not recorded). Some clones in this sample may be carry-over from other donors' samples.

A few counts support this clonotype. The chain has TRBV7-9 and TRBJ1-4; D may be TRBD1 (6 bases). The V end lost 5 bases, the J end lost 3 bases, and 10 bases lay between the germline ends. The CDR3 totals 14 residues. CDR1 and CDR2 (germline): SEHNR, FQNEAQ (reference sequence). The CDR3, as DNA: TGTGCCAGCAGCAAGGGGGGATCTAATGAAAAACTGTTTTTT. Encoded protein: CASSKGGSNEKLFF.

The gene calls are TRBV10-3 and TRBJ2-6; TRBD1 matches at 9 bases. Germline V gene sequence: CDR1 ENHRY, CDR2 SYGVKD. With 4 bases clipped from V and 3 bases from J, the junction kept 7 bases outside the gene matches. CDR3 size: 17 residues. CDR3 amino acids: CAISARDRESGANVLTF. DNA of the CDR3: TGTGCCATCAGTGCCCGGGACAGGGAGAGTGGGGCCAACGTCCTGACTTTC.

This clonotype has just a few counts. V usage is TRBV27 and J usage is TRBJ2-1; 11 nucleotides agree with TRBD2. The CDR3 contains 15 residues. Germline trimming cut 2 bases from V and 6 bases from J; bases unmatched to any gene: 3. CDR1 and CDR2 from the germline V gene are MNHEY and SMNVEV (reference sequence). The DNA of the CDR3 is TGTGCCAGCAGTTTAGTAGCGGGGGGGTTCAATGAGCAGTTCTTC. Its translation: CASSLVAGGFNEQFF.

The chain employs TRBV6-2 or TRBV6-3 and TRBJ2-5, with TRBD2 identical over 11 bases. V was pared by 0 bases and J by 3 bases, with 9 bases of the junction left unmatched. The germline gives CDR1 MNHEY, CDR2 SVGEGT. The CDR3 is 18 residues long. Here the CDR3 reads CASSYSALAGVWKETQYF. Written as DNA, the CDR3 is TGTGCCAGCAGTTACTCTGCACTAGCGGGAGTTTGGAAAGAGACCCAGTACTTC.

This chain connects TRBV7-6 to TRBJ1-1; tentatively, D is TRBD1 (5 bases). Germline values: CDR1 SGHVS, CDR2 FNYEAQ. V was pared by 1 base and J by 4 bases, with 13 bases between. The CDR3 is made up of 15 amino acids. The CDR3 DNA sequence: TGTGCCAGCAGCTTAGGGGGGGGGGGTCTCACTGAAGCTTTCTTT. Translated, it gives CASSLGGGGLTEAFF.

This chain connects TRBV6-5 to TRBJ2-1; maybe TRBD1 (6 bases). V lost 0 bases and J lost 5, with 17 bases in between. CDR1 MNHEY and CDR2 SVGAGI come from the germline V gene. This CDR3 region has 17 residues. CDR3 region: CASSYSSRGYFHNEQFF. Written as DNA, the CDR3 is TGTGCCAGCAGTTACTCTAGCAGGGGATATTTCCACAATGAGCAGTTCTTC.

The chain recombines TRBV5-4 with TRBJ2-2; TRBD2 matches at 7 bases. The CDR3 contains 15 residues. Trimming took 2 bases from V and 4 from J; bases not matched to a gene: 5. Germline V gene sequence: CDR1 SGHNT, CDR2 YYREEE (reference sequence). CDR3 coding DNA: TGTGCCAGCAGCTTCGGGGGGACCAGCACCGGGGAGCTGTTTTTT. Translated: CASSFGGTSTGELFF.

The J gene is TRBJ2-5, the V gene TRBV29-1; 8 positions match TRBD2. Germline CDR1 and CDR2: SQVTM and ANQGSEA. There are 15 residues in the CDR3. Trimming took 0 bases from V and 1 from J; bases not matched to a gene: 4. CDR3 sequence: CSVEEGGGIQETQYF. In DNA, the CDR3 is TGCAGCGTTGAAGAAGGCGGGGGGATCCAAGAGACCCAGTACTTC.

V and J are TRBV5-5 and TRBJ1-1; 7 nucleotides line up with TRBD1. This CDR3 has 15 amino acids. J lost 6 bases, V lost 1 base, and 9 bases had no gene match. Germline V gene data show CDR1 as SGHKS and CDR2 as YYEKEE (reference sequence). The CDR3 DNA follows: TGTGCCAGCAGCTTGCCCGGACAGGCGTTCGCTGAAGCTTTCTTT. Its protein is CASSLPGQAFAEAFF.

The table lists this clonotype with many counts. This chain uses TRBV19 with TRBJ1-1; D unclear. This CDR3 comprises 15 residues. Deletions cut 0 bases from V and 4 bases from J, with 12 bases between. Germline loops: CDR1 LNHDA, CDR2 SQIVND (reference sequence). Here the CDR3 reads CASSIEIGPGTEAFF. The CDR3 bases are TGTGCCAGTAGTATAGAGATAGGTCCGGGCACTGAAGCTTTCTTT.

The rearrangement joins TRBV4-3 to TRBJ1-5; TRBD1 might be the D (6 bases). The CDR3 spans 18 residues. The germline V gene has CDR1 LGHNA and CDR2 YSLEER. V was pared by 1 base and J by 3 bases, with 19 bases between. The CDR3 loop reads CASSQGTGNWAHNQPQHF. The CDR3 DNA reads TGCGCCAGCAGCCAAGGAACAGGGAATTGGGCCCACAATCAGCCCCAGCATTTT.

The chain is built from TRBV19 and TRBJ2-7, with D uncertain. The CDR3 is 13 residues long. The V gene lost 8 bases and the J gene lost 2 bases, with 13 bases spanning the gap. Germline lookup yields CDR1 LNHDA and CDR2 SQIVND (reference sequence). CDR3 in amino acids: CASGPQGTYEQYF. The DNA of the CDR3 is TGTGCCAGTGGACCCCAAGGGACCTACGAGCAGTACTTC.

At least ten counts were recorded for this clonotype. V and J are TRBV7-8 and TRBJ2-7; D call uncertain. Trimming shortened V by 5 bases and J by 3 bases, and 14 bases separated the two germline ends. The CDR3 is 14 residues long. The germline V gene has CDR1 SGHVS and CDR2 FQNEAQ. The CDR3 loop is CASSPPGNIYEQYV. Written as DNA, the CDR3 is TGTGCCAGCAGCCCCCCCGGTAATATCTACGAGCAGTACGTC.

This clonotype appeared a few times. The V call is TRBV7-9, the J call TRBJ2-6; possible D gene TRBD1, 6 bases. V was shortened by 0 bases and J by 0 bases, with 9 bases between the two germline ends. Germline CDR1 reads SEHNR; CDR2 reads FQNEAQ (reference sequence). CDR3 length equals 17 residues. CDR3 loop: CASSLAPDSSGANVLTF. The CDR3 coding sequence is TGTGCCAGCAGCTTAGCGCCGGACAGCTCTGGGGCCAACGTCCTGACTTTC.

This clonotype came up many times. This sequence joins TRBV6-5 and TRBJ1-2; TRBD1 matches at 8 bases. The trim removed 4 bases at V and 6 bases at J, leaving 10 bases unmatched. Germline V CDR1 and CDR2: MNHEY, SVGAGI. The CDR3 covers 15 residues. The DNA of the CDR3 is TGTGCCAGCAGTTTGGACAGGGCGGGTGTCGATGGCTACACCTTC. Its protein is CASSLDRAGVDGYTF.

The sample holds a few counts of this clonotype. The CDR3 bases are TGTGCCAGCAGTGAAGTGGGGGACAGGGGACCTACAGGAGGCTACACCTTC. It specifies CASSEVGDRGPTGGYTF. The genes are TRBV6-1 and TRBJ1-2, with 10 bases identical to TRBD1. This CDR3 spans 17 amino acids. V dropped 1 base and J dropped 8; count of bases not matched to a gene: 13. Germline V gene data show CDR1 as MNHNS and CDR2 as SASEGT.

This clonotype was seen many times. This rearrangement joins TRBV7-2 to TRBJ1-2; D remains ambiguous. This CDR3 is built from 15 residues. V dropped 5 bases and J dropped 0 bases, with 13 bases sitting between them. The germline gives CDR1 SGHTA, CDR2 FQGNSA. The DNA of the CDR3 is TGTGCCAGCAGCCCGGACGGACGTGCTAACTATGGCTACACCTTC. This sequence encodes CASSPDGRANYGYTF.

This chain uses TRBV9 with TRBJ2-2; D possibly corresponds to TRBD2 (6 bases). V was shortened by 3 bases and J by 1 base, with 13 bases between the two germline ends. The CDR3 consists of 16 residues. Germline CDR1 reads SGDLS; CDR2 reads YYNGEE. DNA for the CDR3: TGTGCCAGCAGCGCCCCGACGGGGGTGAACACCGGGGAGCTGTTTTTT. Amino acids: CASSAPTGVNTGELFF. The full variable domain, with the rest looked up from reference TRBV9 and TRBJ2-2, is DSGVTQTPKHLITATGQRVTLRCSPRSGDLSVYWYQQSLDQGLQFLIQYYNGEERAKGNILERFSAQQFPDLHSELNLSSLELGDSALYFCASSAPTGVNTGELFFGEGSRLTVL.

This clonotype was detected a few times. V gene TRBV27 combines with J gene TRBJ1-4, with D uncertain. The V gene's germline CDR1 is MNHEY and CDR2 SMNVEV (reference sequence). The V gene lost 2 bases and the J gene lost 5 bases, with 9 bases spanning the gap. This CDR3 has 14 residues. Written as DNA, the CDR3 is TGTGCCAGCAGTTTAAGACGGATCAATGAAAAACTGTTTTTT. Its protein is CASSLRRINEKLFF.

This clonotype has only a few counts. The chain has TRBV20-1 and TRBJ2-1; no reliable D call. Germline-derived CDR1 and CDR2 are DFQATT and SNEGSKA (reference sequence). Trimming removed 1 base from V and 1 base from J, with 11 bases in between. The CDR3 runs 15 residues. The CDR3 sequence: CSARVISRSYNEQFF. DNA for the CDR3: TGCAGTGCTAGAGTGATTAGCCGATCCTACAATGAGCAGTTCTTC.

This clonotype has just a few counts. The genes are TRBV2 and TRBJ1-4; D unresolved. CDR3 length: 16 amino acids. V was cut by 3 bases and J by 8 bases, with 19 bases left in between. Germline V gives CDR1 SNHLY, CDR2 FYNNEI. CDR3: CASSEKAPGAEEKLFF. The CDR3 DNA sequence: TGTGCCAGCAGTGAGAAGGCTCCGGGCGCGGAGGAAAAACTGTTTTTT.

The V gene is TRBV6-5, the J gene TRBJ1-6; D is uncertain. This CDR3 spans 15 amino acids. Trimming took off 8 bases at V and 6 bases at J, with 17 bases between the two ends. The germline gives CDR1 MNHEY, CDR2 SVGAGI. DNA of the CDR3: TGTGCCAGCTGGCCCCTTTTTGATAGTAATTCACCCCTCCACTTT. It encodes CASWPLFDSNSPLHF.

J is TRBJ1-2 and V is TRBV6-6; the D is unclear. V was shortened by 0 bases and J by 4 bases, with 12 bases between the two germline ends. Germline CDR1 reads MNHNY; CDR2 reads SVGAGI (reference sequence). The CDR3 is 15 amino acids. Here the CDR3 DNA reads TGTGCCAGCAGTTACTCGACGGATGCCGTCTATGGCTACACCTTC. Translating gives CASSYSTDAVYGYTF.

A word on this clonotype: At one boundary the junction diverges from the germline segment, which might be a read error. The chain is built from TRBV6-1 and TRBJ2-1; 9 nucleotides match TRBD1. This CDR3 has 11 amino acids. Per germline, CDR1 MNHNS and CDR2 SASEGT. The CDR3 protein is CVSRTGAEQFF. DNA of the CDR3: TGTGTCAGCAGGACAGGGGCTGAGCAGTTCTTC.

This clonotype has a count of ten or more. The rearrangement links TRBV15 to TRBJ2-1; D call uncertain. Germline-derived CDR1 and CDR2 are LNHNV and YYDKDF (reference sequence). Deletions cut 0 bases from V and 4 bases from J, with 10 bases between. The CDR3 loop spans 15 amino acids. The CDR3 loop is CATSRDLGNYNEQFF. DNA for the CDR3: TGTGCCACCAGCAGAGATCTAGGGAATTACAATGAGCAGTTCTTC.

CDR3 DNA: TGTGCCAGCAGTTTGGGGACCTTCAATGAGCAGTTCTTC. Its translation: CASSLGTFNEQFF. The rearrangement joins TRBV27 to TRBJ2-1; D is perhaps TRBD1 or TRBD2 (5 bases each). V was shortened by 3 bases and J by 6 bases, with 9 bases between the two germline ends. The length of the CDR3 is 13 residues. Germline V gene sequence: CDR1 MNHEY, CDR2 SMNVEV (reference sequence).